Listed below are T cell receptor beta chains from one sample, sequenced in a study of blood T cells in healthy people across ages. TCRdb re-derived calls from the 5' RACE reads in MiXCR, one entry per CDR3 protein. The data show fewer than 600,000 distinct CDR3 sequences, about 28% seen once. This sample was also put to use in a study of T cells of mothers and their children.

Sequenced: blood. These receptor sequences come from a boy aged 2 to 10 in good health. Each CDR3 is given with its conserved first and last residue.

len: 21; v_gene: TRBV10-3; CDR3aa: CAISERTLPGLAGVGANVLTF
len: 14; v_gene: TRBV6-2/TRBV6-3; CDR3aa: CAGSVAGLSSEQYF
len: 13; v_gene: TRBV10-3; CDR3aa: CAIRDDYPETQYF
len: 16; v_gene: TRBV6-6; CDR3aa: CASSHWTGVGNTEAFF
len: 13; v_gene: TRBV21-1; CDR3aa: CTSGRGPGETQYF
len: 12; v_gene: TRBV27; CDR3aa: CASSSDRDEQYF
len: 15; v_gene: TRBV7-9; CDR3aa: CASSDWPPSYNEQFF
len: 13; v_gene: TRBV9; CDR3aa: CASSVSFADTQYF
len: 16; v_gene: TRBV20-1; CDR3aa: CSARDWASGSSNEQYF
len: 17; v_gene: TRBV25-1; CDR3aa: CASSEWGLAGGIETQYF
len: 14; v_gene: TRBV12-3/TRBV12-4; CDR3aa: CASAEVVKQETQYF
len: 15; v_gene: TRBV12-3/TRBV12-4; CDR3aa: CASSSGTGGGSPLHF
len: 18; v_gene: TRBV12-5; CDR3aa: CASGLRVSGRTYYNEQFF
len: 18; v_gene: TRBV15; CDR3aa: CATSRGRNAGVKNQPQHF
len: 15; v_gene: TRBV12-3/TRBV12-4; CDR3aa: CASSFKTGETYEQYF
len: 18; v_gene: TRBV4-3; CDR3aa: CASSQEVSGSTNTGELFF
len: 13; v_gene: TRBV27; CDR3aa: CASKGQVNTEAFF
len: 11; v_gene: TRBV6-2/TRBV6-3; CDR3aa: CASRTSYEQYF
len: 15; v_gene: TRBV4-3; CDR3aa: CASSQVVSGQDTQYF
len: 15; v_gene: TRBV4-3; CDR3aa: CASSQDGHPSYEQYF
len: 15; v_gene: TRBV7-6; CDR3aa: CASSDGLAAKNIQYF
len: 15; v_gene: TRBV29-1; CDR3aa: CSAGSGTGGLGELFF